Each of the 32 T cell receptor beta chains below was sequenced from the same sample in a study of T cell responses to AZD1222 COVID-19 vaccine. Using immunoSEQ multiplex PCR, the repertoire was profiled, and TCRdb retains in-frame clones only, with some absent. Of about 75,000 clones listed, approximately 88% are singletons. The source was peripheral blood, collected 28 days after the second dose of the MenACWY control vaccine. The receptors originated from an adult who received the MenACWY meningococcal vaccine as a control.

V is TRBV10-1 and J is TRBJ1-2; TRBD1 is a possible D gene (5 bases). The V and J ends lost 3 bases and 2 bases respectively, with 13 bases between them. The CDR3 length is 15 residues. Germline CDR1 is WNHNN and CDR2 is SYGVQD (reference sequence). This CDR3 reads CASSDSTAQNYGYTF. The CDR3 DNA reads as TGCGCCAGCAGTGATTCGACAGCCCAGAACTATGGCTACACCTTC.

This chain joins TRBV25-1 and TRBJ2-2; 7 bases line up with TRBD1. V dropped 0 bases and J dropped 6; count of bases not matched to a gene: 4. The CDR3 length is 15 residues. Germline assignment: CDR1 MGHDK and CDR2 SYGVNS. The DNA of the CDR3 is TGTGCCAGCAGTGAATATTGGCAGGGGGCCGGGGAGCTGTTTTTT. As protein: CASSEYWQGAGELFF.

J is TRBJ1-5 and V is TRBV2; 7 positions agree with TRBD1. Germline V gene lookup returns CDR1 SNHLY and CDR2 FYNNEI. This CDR3 has 14 residues. V was clipped by 8 bases and J by 2 bases; unmatched bases: 6. CDR3 sequence reads: CASGQTGRNQPQHF. CDR3 bases: TGTGCCAGCGGGCAGACAGGGCGCAATCAGCCCCAGCATTTT. Filled out from reference TRBV2 and TRBJ1-5, the complete variable domain reads EPEVTQTPSHQVTQMGQEVILRCVPISNHLYFYWYRQILGQKVEFLVSFYNNEISEKSEIFDDQFSVERPDGSNFTLKIRSTKLEDSAMYFCASGQTGRNQPQHFGDGTRLSIL.

This chain joins TRBV7-2 and TRBJ2-3; 10 nucleotides align to TRBD2. CDR1 is SGHTA and CDR2 is FQGNSA in the germline V gene. Trimming removed 6 bases from V and 5 bases from J; junction bases left unmatched: 2. CDR3 length: 13 amino acids. The CDR3 loop is CASRLAGIDTQYF. The DNA of the CDR3 is TGTGCCAGCAGACTAGCGGGGATAGATACGCAGTATTTT.

V usage is TRBV6-5 and J usage is TRBJ1-1; weak D call: TRBD1 (6 bases). With 2 bases removed from V and 4 bases from J, the gap between germline ends came to 14 bases. Germline loops: CDR1 MNHEY, CDR2 SVGAGI. The CDR3 sequence is 15 residues long. CDR3 DNA: TGTGCCAGCAGTTACCAACCTACAGGGTTCACTGAAGCTTTCTTT. Amino acid sequence: CASSYQPTGFTEAFF.

V and J are TRBV19 and TRBJ1-6, with a tentative D call TRBD1 (5 bases). The V end lost 8 bases, the J end lost 4 bases, and 12 bases lay between the germline ends. Germline V lookup: CDR1 LNHDA, CDR2 SQIVND (reference sequence). This CDR3 has 14 residues. CDR3 loop: CASGRTTYNSPLHF. In nucleotides, the CDR3 is TGTGCCAGTGGCCGGACAACATATAATTCACCCCTCCACTTT.

This rearrangement joins TRBV4-3 to TRBJ2-2; D is uncertain. The CDR3 runs to 12 residues. CDR1 and CDR2 (germline): LGHNA, YSLEER. V was pared by 8 bases and J by 5 bases, with 9 bases between. In DNA form, the CDR3 reads TGCGCCAGCGGAAGGTGGACCGGGGAGCTGTTTTTT. Protein: CASGRWTGELFF.

This clone was counted a few times. The chain recombines TRBV19 with TRBJ1-5; 7 nucleotides align to TRBD1. Trimming removed 6 bases from V and 3 bases from J; junction bases left unmatched: 8. The CDR3 extends over 15 amino acids. Germline V gives CDR1 LNHDA, CDR2 SQIVND (reference sequence). The CDR3 bases are TGTGCCAGTAGCCCTCCGGGACAGTACAATCAGCCCCAGCATTTT. It yields the protein CASSPPGQYNQPQHF.

This sequence joins TRBV6-5 and TRBJ2-5, with 7 bases that match TRBD1. CDR3 length equals 13 residues. The trim removed 6 bases at V and 1 base at J, leaving 2 bases unmatched. Germline V gene sequence: CDR1 MNHEY, CDR2 SVGAGI. The CDR3 reads CASRRTGQETQYF. DNA of the CDR3: TGTGCCAGCAGAAGGACAGGCCAAGAGACCCAGTACTTC.

This chain connects TRBV20-1 to TRBJ2-7, with D maybe TRBD1 (6 bases). Germline loops: CDR1 DFQATT, CDR2 SNEGSKA (reference sequence). The V end was cut by 3 bases, the J end by 5 bases, with 11 bases between. The CDR3 covers 12 residues. The CDR3, as DNA: TGCAGTGCTAGTGTTGACAGGCACGAGCAGTACTTC. Translation gives CSASVDRHEQYF.

This rearrangement joins TRBV6-5 to TRBJ1-5, with 7 bases fitting TRBD1. The V segment lost 0 bases and the J segment 3 bases; nucleotides outside the gene matches: 2. There are 15 residues in the CDR3. CDR1 and CDR2 from the germline V gene are MNHEY and SVGAGI. CDR3 nucleotide sequence: TGTGCCAGCAGTTACTCACAGGGGAACAATCAGCCCCAGCATTTT. It yields the protein CASSYSQGNNQPQHF.

The rearrangement uses TRBV6-6 and TRBJ1-2, with a possible D match to TRBD1 (5 bases). Germline CDR1 MNHNY, CDR2 SVGAGI (reference sequence). Between the trimmed V and J ends, which lost 7 bases and 4 bases, there was a span of 16 bases. This CDR3 spans 14 amino acids. The CDR3 bases are TGTGCCAGCACCAAAGAGGCAGGGTTCTATGGCTACACCTTC. Translation: CASTKEAGFYGYTF.

The J gene is TRBJ1-1, the V gene TRBV2; TRBD1 is a possible D gene (6 bases). The V end was cut by 4 bases, the J end by 3 bases, with 9 bases between. The CDR3 length is 13 residues. The V gene's germline CDR1 is SNHLY and CDR2 FYNNEI. CDR3 in DNA: TGTGCCAGCAGTGGCGGACAGTACACTGAAGCTTTCTTT. This translates into CASSGGQYTEAFF. Full variable domain (rest looked up from reference TRBV2 and TRBJ1-1): EPEVTQTPSHQVTQMGQEVILRCVPISNHLYFYWYRQILGQKVEFLVSFYNNEISEKSEIFDDQFSVERPDGSNFTLKIRSTKLEDSAMYFCASSGGQYTEAFFGQGTRLTVV.

The genes are TRBV10-3 and TRBJ1-2; maybe TRBD1 (6 bases). The ends were cut back, 4 bases at V and 8 bases at J, with 17 bases in the middle. Germline V gives CDR1 ENHRY, CDR2 SYGVKD. The CDR3 is 14 residues long. For the CDR3, the DNA is TGTGCCATCAGTGGGGACATGCAGGTCTACGGCTACACCTTC. It yields the protein CAISGDMQVYGYTF.

This clone was counted once. The chain recombines TRBV19 with TRBJ2-1; tentatively, D is TRBD2 (5 bases). Germline CDR1 and CDR2: LNHDA and SQIVND (reference sequence). V lost 5 bases to trimming and J lost 0 bases, with 8 bases between them. The CDR3 sequence is 14 residues long. The CDR3 loop is CASSLGSSYNEQFF. CDR3 DNA sequence: TGTGCCAGTAGTCTTGGGAGCTCCTACAATGAGCAGTTCTTC.

This chain uses TRBV3-1 (or the pseudogene TRBV3-2) with TRBJ2-2; D remains ambiguous. The germline V gene encodes CDR1 LGHDT and CDR2 YNNKEL (reference sequence). The V and J ends lost 2 bases and 4 bases respectively, with 8 bases between them. The CDR3 has 14 amino acids. In DNA, the CDR3 is TGTGCCAGCAGCCAATCGAGGAGCACCGGGGAGCTGTTTTTT. This translates into CASSQSRSTGELFF.

The V gene is TRBV2, the J gene TRBJ2-7; D is possibly TRBD1 or TRBD2 (5 bases each). In germline, CDR1 is SNHLY, CDR2 FYNNEI. Trimming took off 3 bases at V and 0 bases at J, with 9 bases between the two ends. CDR3 size: 14 residues. The CDR3 here is CASSDGGYSYEQYF. CDR3 nucleotide sequence: TGTGCCAGCAGTGATGGGGGTTACTCCTACGAGCAGTACTTC.

This sequence joins TRBV6-1 and TRBJ1-1; D is possibly TRBD1 (5 bases). This CDR3 spans 14 amino acids. Germline V gene lookup returns CDR1 MNHNS and CDR2 SASEGT. Trimming stripped 2 bases from V and 2 bases from J, with 9 bases between. DNA of the CDR3: TGTGCCAGCAGTGAATTCGGGGGAAACACTGAAGCTTTCTTT. Encoded protein: CASSEFGGNTEAFF.

The V call is TRBV2, the J call TRBJ1-1; D call uncertain. The CDR3 is 13 residues long. Germline V gene sequence: CDR1 SNHLY, CDR2 FYNNEI. Trimming cost V 6 bases and J 0 bases, with 8 bases left between them. In DNA form, the CDR3 reads TGTGCCAGCAGCCGGAGGGTGAACACTGAAGCTTTCTTT. Protein sequence: CASSRRVNTEAFF.

The J gene is TRBJ1-5, the V gene TRBV3-1 (or the pseudogene TRBV3-2); no reliable D call. The germline CDR1 and CDR2 sequences are LGHDT and YNNKEL (reference sequence). V was clipped by 4 bases and J by 5 bases, with 9 bases between them. This CDR3 has 13 amino acids. For the CDR3, the DNA is TGTGCCAGCAGCCTCGGCGGCGATCAGCCCCAGCATTTT. Translation: CASSLGGDQPQHF.

V gene TRBV5-1 combines with J gene TRBJ1-1; 7 positions agree with TRBD1. J was trimmed by 0 bases and V by 2 bases; bases with no gene match: 4. The CDR3 is 15 amino acids. Germline loops: CDR1 SGHRS, CDR2 YFSETQ. CDR3 bases: TGCGCCAGCAGCTTACAGGGGACACTGAACACTGAAGCTTTCTTT. Translation gives CASSLQGTLNTEAFF. Drawing the rest from reference TRBV5-1 and TRBJ1-1, the complete variable domain is KAGVTQTPRYLIKTRGQQVTLSCSPISGHRSVSWYQQTPGQGLQFLFEYFSETQRNKGNFPGRFSGRQFSNSRSEMNVSTLELGDSALYLCASSLQGTLNTEAFFGQGTRLTVV.

This rearrangement joins TRBV7-9 to TRBJ2-2, with D maybe TRBD1 (6 bases). Deletions cut 5 bases from V and 6 bases from J, with 13 bases between. The CDR3 loop spans 14 amino acids. The germline CDR1 and CDR2 sequences are SEHNR and FQNEAQ (reference sequence). The DNA for the CDR3 is TGTGCCAGCAGCATTCACAGGGCGTCCGGGGAGCTGTTTTTT. Its protein product is CASSIHRASGELFF.

The V call is TRBV14, the J call TRBJ1-2; D gene ambiguous. CDR1 is SGHDN and CDR2 is FVKESK in the germline V gene. The ends were cut back, 1 base at V and 1 base at J, with 7 bases in the middle. The CDR3 is 14 amino acids. CDR3 residues: CASSQGKVNYGYTF. CDR3 DNA sequence: TGTGCCAGCAGCCAAGGGAAAGTTAACTATGGCTACACCTTC.

The rearrangement links TRBV19 to TRBJ2-7; D is unclear. Trimming removed 1 base from V and 3 bases from J, with 13 bases in between. In germline, CDR1 is LNHDA, CDR2 SQIVND (reference sequence). The CDR3 runs to 15 residues. Here the CDR3 DNA reads TGTGCCAGTAGTATAGGGCAAGGGAAAGGCTACGAGCAGTACTTC. It encodes CASSIGQGKGYEQYF. The full variable domain, its missing parts supplied by reference TRBV19 and TRBJ2-7, is DGGITQSPKYLFRKEGQNVTLSCEQNLNHDAMYWYRQDPGQGLRLIYYSQIVNDFQKGDIAEGYSVSREKKESFPLTVTSAQKNPTAFYLCASSIGQGKGYEQYFGPGTRLTVT.

This chain connects TRBV7-8 to TRBJ1-3, with D unclear. The CDR3 loop spans 12 amino acids. Germline-derived CDR1 and CDR2 are SGHVS and FQNEAQ. V was clipped by 1 base and J by 6 bases, with 4 bases between them. CDR3 nucleotides: TGTGCCAGCAGCTTAGTTGAAAACACCATATATTTT. As protein: CASSLVENTIYF.

V usage is TRBV6-1 and J usage is TRBJ2-5; 11 positions agree with TRBD2. The CDR3 is 15 residues long. CDR1 and CDR2 from the germline V gene are MNHNS and SASEGT. Germline trimming cut 1 base from V and 2 bases from J; bases unmatched to any gene: 0. The chain's CDR3 is CASSEVAGGQETQYF. In DNA form, the CDR3 reads TGTGCCAGCAGTGAAGTAGCGGGGGGGCAAGAGACCCAGTACTTC.

The rearrangement links TRBV7-2 to TRBJ1-1; 8 bases align to TRBD1. With 4 bases clipped from V and 5 bases from J, the junction kept 6 bases outside the gene matches. From germline, CDR1 is SGHTA and CDR2 FQGNSA. This CDR3 has 14 residues. The CDR3 is CASSYGQGKTEAFF. The CDR3 coding sequence is TGTGCCAGCAGCTACGGACAGGGTAAGACTGAAGCTTTCTTT.

This chain uses TRBV2 with TRBJ1-1; possibly TRBD1 for D (5 bases). The ends were cut back, 6 bases at V and 1 base at J, with 15 bases in the middle. The CDR3 is 15 residues long. Germline values: CDR1 SNHLY, CDR2 FYNNEI. The CDR3, as DNA: TGTGCCAGCAGGGGGGGAGTAACAGGGAACACTGAAGCTTTCTTT. Translating gives CASRGGVTGNTEAFF.

This clone was seen a handful of times. This chain connects TRBV2 to TRBJ1-6; no firm D call. The CDR3 covers 15 residues. The ends were cut back, 5 bases at V and 5 bases at J, with 13 bases in the middle. Germline lookup yields CDR1 SNHLY and CDR2 FYNNEI. The CDR3: CASSLIQPDNSPLHF. DNA of the CDR3: TGTGCCAGCAGTCTCATCCAGCCTGATAATTCACCCCTCCACTTT.

This chain links TRBV7-8 with TRBJ1-2; TRBD1 is a possible D gene (6 bases). The length of the CDR3 is 15 residues. Trimming shortened V by 1 base and J by 3 bases, and 12 bases separated the two germline ends. Germline V gene lookup returns CDR1 SGHVS and CDR2 FQNEAQ. The CDR3 DNA is TGTGCCAGCAGCTTAGGGGAGGACAGAGACTATGGCTACACCTTC. Translation: CASSLGEDRDYGYTF.

The CDR3, as DNA: TGTGCCAGCAGTTTATCGACGGGGGTGTTGCCCCAGCATTTT. It codes for CASSLSTGVLPQHF. The V call is TRBV27, the J call TRBJ1-5; D might be TRBD1 (5 bases). Trimming stripped 0 bases from V and 9 bases from J, with 12 bases between. This CDR3 is built from 14 residues. Germline CDR1 is MNHEY and CDR2 is SMNVEV (reference sequence).

CDR3: CASSDLRGLSYEQYF. CDR3 sequence (DNA): TGTGCCAGCAGTGATCTCCGGGGGCTCTCCTACGAGCAGTACTTC. J is TRBJ2-7 and V is TRBV25-1; either TRBD1 or TRBD2 may supply D (6 bases each). This CDR3 has 15 amino acids. Between the trimmed V and J ends, which lost 3 bases and 0 bases, there was a span of 12 bases. Germline values: CDR1 MGHDK, CDR2 SYGVNS.